This T cell receptor (beta chain) is from a study of human CD8 memory T cell subsets (dated by TCRdb to between 2020 and 2021). Some background on the complete study: TCRbeta repertoires of stem-like (TSTEM), progenitor exhausted-like (TPEX) and effector memory CD8+ T cell subsets were compared to assess their clonal relationships. Over 5 donors each provided TSTEM, TPEX and effector memory subsets, from which TCRbeta repertoires were obtained. The investigation overall reported the following: Chao1 estimates suggested greater repertoire diversity in TSTEM than in TPEX subsets, potentially reflecting a broader range of specificities. Sequencing was limited to TCRbeta chains, and the repertoire comparisons were based on roughly 6 donors analyzed with paired t-tests and Bonferroni correction. The stem-like TSTEM and TPEX subsets each shared clonotypes with effector memory cells, but the TSTEM and TPEX repertoires had minimal overlap with each other, suggesting distinct antigen spectra. Normalized Shannon-Wiener diversity was similarly high in the TSTEM and TPEX subsets, while the effector memory subsets were comparatively less diverse.

Reading from cysteine to phenylalanine, the CDR3 counts 17 amino acids. No DNA accompanies this entry. CDR1 is given as MGHRA and CDR2 as YSYEKL, both from the germline V gene. Peripheral blood mononuclear cells were isolated from healthy donor buffy coats by density gradient separation. The study enriched total CD8+ T cells through negative magnetic separation using EasySep or MojoSort CD8+ T cell isolation kits. An RNeasy Mini Kit was used to extract total RNA from duplicate vials of some 160,000 sorted CD8+ T cells per subset. PBMCs were used either fresh or after being cryopreserved in fetal bovine serum containing roughly 10% DMSO. CD8+ T cell subsets were sorted to purity by fluorescence-activated cell sorting on a FACSAria III. Judged by frequency, this clonotype is medium-sized (0.01 to 0.1%); no count was given. This clone's antigen is unknown. A Human TCR Profiling Kit was used to prepare UMI-labeled 5' RACE TCRbeta libraries. The same number of PCR cycles was used to prepare all TCRbeta libraries in parallel. On the authors' methods: The number of functional CDR3beta clonotypes in each TCRbeta library ranged from roughly 2,600 to 20,000. MIGEC 1.2.9 was used for UMI extraction and consensus assembly, with at least three reads per UMI being required. MiXCR 3.0.3 was used to extract in-frame CDR3beta repertoires. After each sample was downsampled to 42,000 randomly selected UMIs, diversity metrics were computed in VDJtools 1.2.1. Repertoire overlap metrics D, R and F2 were calculated in VDJtools for the top 3,000 clones of each sample pair. TCRdb reprocessed the reads and assigns one entry to each CDR3 protein sequence, leaving out DNA. These V and J calls are TCRdb output, not the study's own analysis. The sample's table lists a count of 2,500 to 3,500 distinct CDR3 sequences. 33% of the sample is held by the ten biggest clonotypes.

The specimen was CD8+ T cells from PBMCs. The receptor's source is a human donor in good health. Recombination linked TRBV4-1 to TRBJ2-7. Here the CDR3 is given as CASSQDFGDYITYEQYF.